This T cell receptor (beta chain) was documented in a study of blood T cell repertoires in COVID-19. With V trimmed by 5 bases and J by 6 bases, 15 bases remained unmatched. Germline lookup yields CDR1 LGHDT and CDR2 YNNKEL (reference sequence). The length of the CDR3 is 18 residues. Per the original data handling: Amplified reference gene primers provided the basis for estimating nucleated cell counts. Generated by immunoSEQ multiplex PCR, the TCRdb table keeps only in-frame clones and is missing some. The D gene and trimming were derived from the DNA, and the V and J assignments and clone size from that table. The sample has about 160,000 clones, just over 90% seen once.

Sequencing was carried out using peripheral blood. This sequence originates from a man in his late teens or twenties with acute or convalescent COVID-19. This chain joins TRBV3-1 (or the pseudogene TRBV3-2) and TRBJ1-6; 8 nucleotides match TRBD1. Here the CDR3 reads CASSEKRQGRFGNSPLHF. The CDR3 bases are TGTGCCAGCAGCGAAAAGAGACAGGGGCGGTTCGGTAATTCACCCCTCCACTTT.